Listed below are T cell receptor beta chains from one sample, sequenced in a study of shared clonotypes between healthy human individuals. The data were produced by immunoSEQ multiplex PCR, yet TCRdb's version contains in-frame clones alone and is incomplete. The repertoire holds 2.3 million or so clones, with approximately 95% as singletons. Sequencing was carried out using naive CD4+ T cells from PBMCs. These receptors all come from a young man in good health. Some clones in this sample may be carry-over from other donors' samples. CDR3s include the opening cysteine and the closing phenylalanine or tryptophan. D genes are given only for firm matches. Clone size appears in some rows only: once, few, many, or a class for an expanded clone.

>TRBV29-1|TRBJ1-2|13|TRBD1|NA
TGCAGCGTTGTTTGGACAGGGGTTTATGGCTACACCTTC
CSVVWTGVYGYTF
>TRBV19|TRBJ1-5|14|NA|NA
TGTGCCAGTAGTATAATGACGAGGACCCAGCCCCAGCATTTT
CASSIMTRTQPQHF
>TRBV2|TRBJ1-1|16|NA|NA
TGTGCCAGCAGGCTCAGTATTACAGGTTGGGGCACTGAAGCTTTCTTT
CASRLSITGWGTEAFF
>TRBV5-4|TRBJ2-3|14|NA|NA
TGTGCCAGCAGCTTGGATCACAGCACAGATACGCAGTATTTT
CASSLDHSTDTQYF
>TRBV29-1|TRBJ2-7|15|NA|NA
TGCAGCGTTGACTTCCCGGGACGGGAAGCCTACGAGCAGTACTTC
CSVDFPGREAYEQYF
>TRBV28|TRBJ1-5|14|NA|NA
TGTGCCAGCAGTTTGATAAGGACAGAACAGCCCCAGCATTTT
CASSLIRTEQPQHF
>TRBV27|TRBJ2-1|14|NA|NA
TGTGCCAGCAGGCGGACGGGGGCGAGGAATGAGCAGTTCTTC
CASRRTGARNEQFF
>TRBV28|TRBJ2-7|13|NA|NA
TGTGCCAGCAGTTCAGGGGAGTCCTACGAGCAGTACTTC
CASSSGESYEQYF
>TRBV7-8|TRBJ2-7|13|NA|NA
TGTGCCAGCAGCCCGGGGAGGGACAGCGAGCAGTACTTC
CASSPGRDSEQYF
>TRBV30|TRBJ1-1|12|NA|few
TGTGCCTGTGGACGGCTGAACACTGAAGCTTTCTTT
CACGRLNTEAFF
>TRBV5-1|TRBJ1-4|16|NA|NA
TGCGCCAGCAGCTTGGGGGGTGTCGCGATGGATGAAAAACTGTTTTTT
CASSLGGVAMDEKLFF
>TRBV2|TRBJ2-2|13|NA|few
TGTGCCAGCAAAGAATCCGGGACCGGGGAGCTGTTTTTT
CASKESGTGELFF
>TRBV9|TRBJ2-2|16|TRBD2|NA
TGTGCCAGCAGCCCGTGGGGGACTAGCGGGACCGGGGAGCTGTTTTTT
CASSPWGTSGTGELFF
>TRBV4-1|TRBJ1-2|16|NA|once
TGCGCCAGCAGCCAAAGCCCACTGACAGGACCCTATGGCTACACCTTC
CASSQSPLTGPYGYTF
>TRBV5-1|TRBJ2-2|15|TRBD1|NA
TGCGCCAGCAGCGATGACAGGGTGAACACCGGGGAGCTGTTTTTT
CASSDDRVNTGELFF
>TRBV28|TRBJ2-7|14|NA|NA
TGTGCCAGCAGCTCCGGTGGGGGGGCTGACGAGCAGTACTTC
CASSSGGGADEQYF
>TRBV2|TRBJ1-4|15|TRBD1|few
TGTGCCAGCAGTGAAACGGACAGGGGAAATGAAAAACTGTTTTTT
CASSETDRGNEKLFF
>TRBV28|TRBJ1-4|11|NA|NA
TGTGCCAGCATGGAGGGTGAAAAACTGTTTTTT
CASMEGEKLFF
>TRBV11-3|TRBJ2-1|15|NA|NA
TGTGCCAGCAGCTTAGGCGGGGTGGCTGGGAATGAGCAGTTCTTC
CASSLGGVAGNEQFF
>TRBV9|TRBJ2-5|16|NA|NA
TGTGCCAGCAGCGCGTCCCCGGGTGGGGCGCAAGAGACCCAGTACTTC
CASSASPGGAQETQYF
>TRBV28|TRBJ2-3|16|NA|NA
TGTGCCAGCAGACCCTCGATGGGGGTTGTCGGGTATAGGCAGTATTTT
CASRPSMGVVGYRQYF
>TRBV6-1|TRBJ2-3|13|NA|NA
TGTGCCAGCAGTGAAGATCGGCGGGGCACGCAGTATTTT
CASSEDRRGTQYF
>TRBV5-1|TRBJ2-5|13|NA|NA
TGCGCCAGCAGCTTGAGACTTTCGGAGACCCAGTACTTC
CASSLRLSETQYF
>TRBV7-2|TRBJ2-1|14|TRBD2|NA
TGTGCCAGCAGCAGACTAGCGGGGGGTGGTGAGCAGTTCTTC
CASSRLAGGGEQFF
>TRBV7-9|TRBJ2-7|14|NA|NA
TGTGCCAGCAGCCCCGGGACGCCGGATCGCGGGCAGTACTTC
CASSPGTPDRGQYF
>TRBV7-2|TRBJ1-2|14|NA|NA
TGTGCCAGCAGCCTTAAACGGGAGGACTATGGCTACACCTTC
CASSLKREDYGYTF
>TRBV30|TRBJ2-1|15|TRBD2|NA
TGTGCCTGGAGCCCAGCGGGAGGGCGAGTCAATGAGCAGTTCTTC
CAWSPAGGRVNEQFF
>TRBV2|TRBJ2-7|14|TRBD2|NA
TGTGCCAGCAGCCGGACTAGCGGCTCCTACGAGCAGTACTTC
CASSRTSGSYEQYF
>TRBV6-1|TRBJ2-7|16|TRBD1|NA
TGTGCCAGCAGTGAAGCGGGTGGGACAGGGCTTGACGAGCAGTACTTC
CASSEAGGTGLDEQYF
>TRBV2|TRBJ1-5|14|NA|NA
TGTGCCAGCAGTCTCAGGGTAGGCAATCAGCCCCAGCATTTT
CASSLRVGNQPQHF
>TRBV5-6|TRBJ2-3|16|NA|NA
TGTGCCAGCAGCTTGGTGCTGGGCCTTGGCGCAGATACGCAGTATTTT
CASSLVLGLGADTQYF
>TRBV29-1|TRBJ2-1|13|TRBD2|once
TGCAGCGTTCGGGAGGACTCCTACAATGAGCAGTTCTTC
CSVREDSYNEQFF
>TRBV5-4|TRBJ2-2|16|TRBD1|NA
TGTGCCAGCAGCTCCGGGACAGGGGGGAACACCGGGGAGCTGTTTTTT
CASSSGTGGNTGELFF
>TRBV2|TRBJ2-7|15|TRBD2|NA
TGTGCCAGCAGCCGACTAGCGGGAGGCCTCGGCGAGCAGTACTTC
CASSRLAGGLGEQYF
>TRBV11-3|TRBJ2-7|13|NA|NA
TGTGCCAGCAGCTTTGCCAGGAACTACGAGCAGTACTTC
CASSFARNYEQYF
>TRBV11-3|TRBJ2-1|16|TRBD1|once
TGTGCCAGCAGCTACAGGCGAGGACAGGGGTTGGATGAGCAGTTCTTC
CASSYRRGQGLDEQFF
>TRBV28|TRBJ1-2|12|NA|NA
TGTGTAAGTTCCGGGAGTCCTATAGGCTACACCTTC
CVSSGSPIGYTF
>TRBV5-5|TRBJ2-1|13|NA|NA
TGTGCCAGCAGCTACCGGGACTACAATGAGCAGTTCTTC
CASSYRDYNEQFF
>TRBV10-3|TRBJ1-3|15|TRBD1|once
TGTGCCATCAGTGACCCCGACAGGGGTGGCAACACCATATATTTT
CAISDPDRGGNTIYF
>TRBV5-4|TRBJ2-1|14|TRBD1|once
TGTGCCAGCAGCTTGGGGACAGGGAGCTATGAGCAGTTCTTC
CASSLGTGSYEQFF
>TRBV5-6|TRBJ2-7|12|TRBD1|NA
TGTGCCAGCAGCCCCACAGGGGTTGAGCAGTACTTC
CASSPTGVEQYF
>TRBV6-1|TRBJ2-1|15|TRBD2|NA
TGTGCCAGCAGTGTCTCTAGCGGGACGTACAATGAGCAGTTCTTC
CASSVSSGTYNEQFF
>TRBV2|TRBJ2-5|18|TRBD2|NA
TGTGCCAGCAGTCCCTCCGCCGGGACTAGCGGGAAACGAGAGACCCAGTACTTC
CASSPSAGTSGKRETQYF
>TRBV30|TRBJ1-2|12|NA|NA
TGTGCCTGGACAGGTGGCAACTATGGCTACACCTTC
CAWTGGNYGYTF
>TRBV6-5|TRBJ2-3|14|TRBD2|NA
TGTGCCAGCAGTTATGTAATAGCGGGAGATACCAAGTATTTT
CASSYVIAGDTKYF
>TRBV28|TRBJ2-7|14|TRBD2|NA
TGTGCCAGCACTAGCGGGACCGGTTCCTACGAGCAGTACTTC
CASTSGTGSYEQYF
>TRBV5-6|TRBJ2-5|14|NA|NA
TGTGCCAGCAGCTTGGGTCTAGCATCGGAGACCCAGTACTTC
CASSLGLASETQYF
>TRBV4-1|TRBJ2-6|17|NA|NA
TGCGCCAGCAGCCAAGTAGGCGCCAGTGGTAGGGCCAACGTCCTGACTTTC
CASSQVGASGRANVLTF
>TRBV5-4|TRBJ2-7|15|TRBD1|NA
TGTGCCAGCAGCCAGGGTGGGGACAGCTCCTACGAGCAGTACTTC
CASSQGGDSSYEQYF
>TRBV7-9|TRBJ1-3|18|NA|NA
TGTGCCAGCAGCTTAATGTGGACAGAGGACCTCTCTGGAAACACCATATATTTT
CASSLMWTEDLSGNTIYF
>TRBV18|TRBJ2-1|15|TRBD1|NA
TGTGCCAGCTCACCACTGTACACAGGGGGCTATGAGCAGTTCTTC
CASSPLYTGGYEQFF
>TRBV4-1|TRBJ2-2|15|NA|NA
TGCGCCAGCAGCCATCGAACAGGGCTGGCCGGGGAGCTGTTTTTT
CASSHRTGLAGELFF
>TRBV11-2|TRBJ2-1|17|TRBD2|NA
TGTGCCAGCAGCCGTCAGGCGGGGAGGGTATACCACAATGAGCAGTTCTTC
CASSRQAGRVYHNEQFF
>TRBV5-8|TRBJ1-3|15|TRBD1|NA
TGTGCCAGCAGCCGACAGGGAGGACCTGGAAACACCATATATTTT
CASSRQGGPGNTIYF
>TRBV4-2|TRBJ2-1|17|NA|NA
TGTGCCAGCAGTCGAACCTCTTTTGGAGGATTTGGGAATGAGCAGTTCTTC
CASSRTSFGGFGNEQFF
>TRBV18|TRBJ2-3|16|NA|NA
TGTGCCAGCTCACCACCAGGGACATCTTACACAGATACGCAGTATTTT
CASSPPGTSYTDTQYF
>TRBV29-1|TRBJ2-1|13|NA|NA
TGCAGCGCCGGACGGAGAGAGCGGCATGAGCAGTTCTTC
CSAGRRERHEQFF
>TRBV18|TRBJ2-1|17|TRBD2|NA
TGTGCCAGCTCACCAAGGCTAGCGGACGTCTCCTACAATGAGCAGTTCTTC
CASSPRLADVSYNEQFF
>TRBV7-9|TRBJ2-1|16|TRBD2|NA
TGTGCCAGCAGCTTAAACTCAGCGGGAGGGAACAATGAGCAGTTCTTC
CASSLNSAGGNNEQFF